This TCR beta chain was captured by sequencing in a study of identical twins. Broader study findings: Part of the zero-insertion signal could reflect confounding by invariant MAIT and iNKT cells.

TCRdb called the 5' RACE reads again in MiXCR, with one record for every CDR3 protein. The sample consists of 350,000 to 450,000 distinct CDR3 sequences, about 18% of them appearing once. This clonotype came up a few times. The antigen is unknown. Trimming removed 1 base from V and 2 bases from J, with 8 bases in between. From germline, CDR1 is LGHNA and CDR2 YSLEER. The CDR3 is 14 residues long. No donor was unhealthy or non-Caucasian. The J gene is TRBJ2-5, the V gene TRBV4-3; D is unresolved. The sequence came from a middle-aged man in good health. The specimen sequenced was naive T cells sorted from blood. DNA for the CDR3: TGCGCCAGCAGCCAAGGACTTAAACAAGAGACCCAGTACTTC. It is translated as CASSQGLKQETQYF.